Listed below are T cell receptor beta chains from one sample, sequenced in a study of OX40 agonist ivuxolimab in advanced cancers. The method was immunoSEQ multiplex PCR; TCRdb's version includes in-frame clones alone and lacks a portion of them. The sample comprises 20,000 to 25,000 clones, 84% of which are singletons, and under 45% rests with the top ten. The specimen comprised CD4+ or CD8+ T cells sorted from blood, sampled in a trial of the OX40 agonist ivuxolimab. These receptors all stem from an adult with an advanced solid tumor such as melanoma, head and neck, liver or kidney cancer. Both conserved end residues are part of each CDR3. Fields, in order: clone size, D gene, V gene, J gene, CDR3 protein, CDR3 DNA. A D gene is named only where the DNA matches it firmly. Part of the rows lack a size; the others show once, few, many or a class for expanded clones.

once,-,TRBV7-9,TRBJ2-7,CASSLAGVTYEQYF,TGTGCCAGCAGCTTAGCGGGGGTTACTTACGAGCAGTACTTC
-,-,TRBV6-5,TRBJ2-7,CASLATGSYVQYF,TGTGCCAGCCTCGCAACAGGGAGTTACGTGCAGTACTTC
-,TRBD1,TRBV29-1,TRBJ1-1,CSVHRDREPNTEAFF,TGCAGCGTCCACCGGGACAGGGAACCTAACACTGAAGCTTTCTTT
-,-,TRBV29-1,TRBJ1-1,CSVDLTGGIVTEAFF,TGCAGCGTTGACCTCACGGGGGGGATTGTCACTGAAGCTTTCTTT
few,-,TRBV30,TRBJ2-4,CACKGGFAKNIQYF,TGTGCCTGCAAAGGCGGATTTGCCAAAAACATTCAGTACTTC
-,-,TRBV6-6,TRBJ1-5,CASSAAARNQPQHF,TGTGCCAGCAGCGCAGCCGCTCGCAATCAGCCCCAGCATTTT
-,-,TRBV6-1,TRBJ2-7,CASRWNEQYF,TGTGCCAGCAGGTGGAACGAGCAGTACTTC
-,-,TRBV5-1,TRBJ2-5,CASSLEETQYF,TGCGCCAGCAGCTTGGAAGAGACCCAGTACTTC
-,-,TRBV7-8,TRBJ1-5,CATQSGQQNQPQHF,TGTGCCACTCAAAGCGGACAGCAGAATCAGCCCCAGCATTTT
few,-,TRBV30,TRBJ2-7,CAWSVQGSEQYF,TGTGCCTGGAGTGTACAGGGAAGCGAGCAGTACTTC
-,-,TRBV10-2,TRBJ2-1,CASSESNGNEQFF,TGCGCCAGCAGTGAGTCGAACGGGAATGAGCAGTTCTTC
-,-,TRBV5-1,TRBJ2-5,CASSLGGAAPQETQYF,TGCGCCAGCAGCTTGGGCGGGGCGGCCCCCCAAGAGACCCAGTACTTC
-,-,TRBV1,TRBJ2-6,CTSSLRKSRANVLTF,TGCACCAGCAGCTTACGAAAAAGTCGGGCCAACGTCCTGACTTTC
-,TRBD2,TRBV6-4,TRBJ2-3,CASSSAGVDTQYF,TGTGCCAGCAGTTCCGCGGGAGTAGATACGCAGTATTTT
-,-,TRBV15,TRBJ2-2,CATSRDGTGELFF,TGTGCCACCAGCAGAGACGGTACCGGGGAGCTGTTTTTT
-,TRBD1,TRBV15,TRBJ2-1,CATSNRDSPYNEQFF,TGTGCCACCAGCAACCGGGACAGTCCCTACAATGAGCAGTTCTTC
-,TRBD1,TRBV6-6,TRBJ1-1,CASSLGGTRVTEAFF,TGTGCCAGCAGTTTAGGGGGCACCCGGGTAACTGAAGCTTTCTTT
-,-,TRBV5-6,TRBJ2-1,CASSRQASSYNEQFF,TGTGCCAGCAGCCGACAGGCCAGCTCCTACAATGAGCAGTTCTTC
-,-,TRBV7-3,TRBJ2-1,CASSPTRQDNEQFF,TGTGCCAGCAGCCCGACTCGGCAGGACAATGAGCAGTTCTTC
-,TRBD1,TRBV29-1,TRBJ1-2,CSVVTGSNYGYTF,TGCAGCGTCGTGACAGGGTCTAACTATGGCTACACCTTC
-,-,TRBV6-6,TRBJ1-4,CASTRGGTNEKLFF,TGTGCCAGTACTCGGGGAGGAACTAATGAAAAACTGTTTTTT
-,TRBD2,TRBV18,TRBJ2-7,CASSPGLAGEGEQYF,TGTGCCAGCTCACCCGGACTAGCGGGAGAAGGGGAGCAGTACTTC
once,TRBD1,TRBV28,TRBJ1-2,CASRPTGHAGYTF,TGTGCCAGCAGACCGACAGGGCATGCTGGCTACACCTTC
-,-,TRBV5-1,TRBJ2-5,CASSWTPGESPGDF,TGCGCCAGCAGCTGGACCCCTGGGGAGTCCCCTGGGGACTTC
-,TRBD2,TRBV11-3,TRBJ2-1,CASSPQTSGGGNEQFF,TGTGCCAGCAGCCCCCAGACTAGCGGGGGGGGCAATGAGCAGTTCTTC
-,TRBD2,TRBV27,TRBJ2-1,CASSFSGRSGGEFF,TGTGCCAGCAGTTTTAGCGGGAGGTCTGGGGGGGAGTTCTTC
-,-,TRBV7-3,TRBJ2-1,CASSPSGNEQFF,TGTGCCAGCAGCCCCTCAGGTAATGAGCAGTTCTTC
-,-,TRBV15,TRBJ1-2,CATSRDGVYGYTF,TGTGCCACCAGCAGAGATGGGGTCTATGGCTACACCTTC
-,-,TRBV7-2,TRBJ2-1,CASSPANEQFF,TGTGCCAGCTCCCCGGCCAATGAGCAGTTCTTC
-,-,TRBV7-7,TRBJ2-5,CASSPYGGHETQYF,TGTGCTAGCAGCCCCTACGGGGGGCACGAGACCCAGTACTTC
-,TRBD2,TRBV5-4,TRBJ2-1,CASSLVAGGPYNEQFF,TGTGCCAGCAGCTTGGTCGCGGGGGGCCCCTACAATGAGCAGTTCTTC
-,-,TRBV6-5,TRBJ1-5,CASSYSAGNQPQHF,TGTGCCAGCAGTTACTCGGCTGGTAATCAGCCCCAGCATTTT
-,-,TRBV30,TRBJ1-1,CAWSPGVRGAEAFF,TGTGCCTGGAGCCCCGGGGTAAGAGGTGCTGAAGCTTTCTTT
-,-,TRBV15,TRBJ2-4,CATSRDSGALENIQYF,TGTGCCACCAGCAGAGATTCGGGGGCTCTGGAAAACATTCAGTACTTC
-,-,TRBV11-2,TRBJ2-1,CASSPQVGAYNEQFF,TGTGCCAGCAGCCCACAGGTGGGGGCCTACAATGAGCAGTTCTTC
-,TRBD2,TRBV7-3,TRBJ2-5,CASAAGRQETQYF,TGTGCCAGCGCAGCGGGGCGCCAAGAGACCCAGTACTTC
-,-,TRBV6-5,TRBJ1-1,CASSYRGANTEAFF,TGTGCCAGCAGTTATCGAGGGGCGAACACTGAAGCTTTCTTT
once,-,TRBV27,TRBJ1-6,CASSLSPFTGFRSSPLHF,TGTGCCAGCAGTTTATCGCCTTTTACAGGGTTTCGTAGCTCACCCCTCCACTTT
-,-,TRBV7-3,TRBJ2-1,CASSFDGPDEQFF,TGTGCCAGCAGCTTCGACGGACCCGATGAGCAGTTCTTC
-,-,TRBV25-1,TRBJ1-1,CASSQSPRTEAFF,TGTGCCAGCAGTCAGTCCCCCCGCACTGAAGCTTTCTTT
medium-sized,-,TRBV7-9,TRBJ2-7,CASSWWEPYEQYF,TGTGCCAGCAGCTGGTGGGAGCCCTACGAGCAGTACTTC
once,-,TRBV13,TRBJ2-1,CAREGDKNEQFF,TGTGCCAGAGAAGGGGATAAGAATGAGCAGTTCTTC
-,-,TRBV5-1,TRBJ2-5,CASSSTSPETQYF,TGCGCCAGCAGCTCTACTAGCCCAGAGACCCAGTACTTC
once,-,TRBV21-1,TRBJ1-1,CASSRPGQPNTEAFF,TGTGCCAGCAGCAGGCCGGGACAACCGAACACTGAAGCTTTCTTT
-,TRBD1,TRBV4-2,TRBJ1-1,CASSIAQGADTEAFF,TGTGCCAGCAGCATAGCCCAGGGGGCTGACACTGAAGCTTTCTTT
-,TRBD1,TRBV5-4,TRBJ2-5,CASSLESGGAETQYF,TGTGCCAGCAGCTTGGAGTCAGGGGGCGCTGAGACCCAGTACTTC
-,-,TRBV27,TRBJ1-1,CASSLYGDMGLTEAFF,TGTGCCAGCAGCCTATACGGGGACATGGGACTCACTGAAGCTTTCTTT
-,-,TRBV5-5,TRBJ1-6,CASSFGSSYNSPLHF,TGTGCCAGCAGCTTCGGGAGCTCCTATAATTCACCCCTCCACTTT
-,-,TRBV7-9,TRBJ1-4,CASSFLSSNEKLFF,TGTGCCAGCAGCTTCCTTTCCTCTAATGAAAAACTGTTTTTT
few,-,TRBV25-1,TRBJ1-3,CASSAATAALYF,TGTGCCAGCAGTGCCGCGACAGCGGCCCTGTATTTT
-,TRBD1,TRBV5-4,TRBJ1-2,CASSFPTGGNYGYTF,TGTGCCAGCAGCTTCCCCACAGGGGGAAATTATGGCTACACCTTC
-,-,TRBV2,TRBJ2-6,CASSETASGANVLTF,TGTGCCAGCAGTGAAACAGCCTCTGGGGCCAACGTCCTGACTTTC
few,TRBD2,TRBV13,TRBJ2-1,CASSLAGLAGTSRYEQFF,TGTGCCAGCAGCTTAGCGGGGCTAGCGGGGACAAGTCGCTATGAGCAGTTCTTC